This TCR beta chain was profiled in a study of blood T cell repertoires in COVID-19. Study summary: Sources were T cells, B-cell-depleted T cells, or PBMCs; the material itself was cDNA or gDNA.

Authors' processing steps: Estimates of nucleated cell counts were drawn from the amplification of reference gene primers. Assay used: immunoSEQ multiplex PCR; TCRdb lists only in-frame clones, some missing. D and trimming come from the DNA, and the V and J calls and clone size come from that table. Here the sample spans about 110,000 clones, over 70% being singletons. This CDR3 spans 14 amino acids. CDR1 and CDR2 from the germline V gene are MNHNY and SVGAGI (reference sequence). V was pared by 6 bases and J by 4 bases, with 15 bases between. This clone has just a few counts. Sequencing was performed on peripheral blood. This receptor was taken from a human donor in a cohort sampled during active or convalescent COVID-19. This chain uses TRBV6-6 with TRBJ2-5; D perhaps matches TRBD2 (7 bases). This CDR3 is CASSPGGRLETQYF. The CDR3 nucleotides read TGTGCCAGCAGCCCGGGGGGCCGTTTAGAGACCCAGTACTTC.